This record concerns one T cell receptor (beta chain) sequence. The target antigen is unknown. The V and J ends lost 0 bases and 6 bases, in that order; junction bases with no gene match: 4. Germline lookup yields CDR1 MNHNY and CDR2 SVGAGI (reference sequence). CDR3 length equals 14 residues. In the PCR, 60 Vbeta and 13 Jbeta primers were used. Produced via immunoSEQ multiplex PCR; TCRdb's table is partial and in-frame only. The sample has approximately 150,000 clones, roughly four fifths seen once. The data originate from a study of cytomegalovirus exposure and HLA in healthy donors. Study context: When 350 to 500 donors were genotyped, over 80% of them were found to fall in the Caucasian-associated ancestry cluster.

Study outcomes and limitations: The study listed under 200 cytomegalovirus-associated TCR beta chains.

The gene calls are TRBV6-6 and TRBJ1-2, with TRBD1 matching over 7 bases. The specimen was PBMCs. The TCR comes from a man in his forties in good health and CMV-seronegative. The chain's CDR3 is CASSYSTGLDGYTF. CDR3 in DNA: TGTGCCAGCAGTTACTCGACAGGGTTGGATGGCTACACCTTC.